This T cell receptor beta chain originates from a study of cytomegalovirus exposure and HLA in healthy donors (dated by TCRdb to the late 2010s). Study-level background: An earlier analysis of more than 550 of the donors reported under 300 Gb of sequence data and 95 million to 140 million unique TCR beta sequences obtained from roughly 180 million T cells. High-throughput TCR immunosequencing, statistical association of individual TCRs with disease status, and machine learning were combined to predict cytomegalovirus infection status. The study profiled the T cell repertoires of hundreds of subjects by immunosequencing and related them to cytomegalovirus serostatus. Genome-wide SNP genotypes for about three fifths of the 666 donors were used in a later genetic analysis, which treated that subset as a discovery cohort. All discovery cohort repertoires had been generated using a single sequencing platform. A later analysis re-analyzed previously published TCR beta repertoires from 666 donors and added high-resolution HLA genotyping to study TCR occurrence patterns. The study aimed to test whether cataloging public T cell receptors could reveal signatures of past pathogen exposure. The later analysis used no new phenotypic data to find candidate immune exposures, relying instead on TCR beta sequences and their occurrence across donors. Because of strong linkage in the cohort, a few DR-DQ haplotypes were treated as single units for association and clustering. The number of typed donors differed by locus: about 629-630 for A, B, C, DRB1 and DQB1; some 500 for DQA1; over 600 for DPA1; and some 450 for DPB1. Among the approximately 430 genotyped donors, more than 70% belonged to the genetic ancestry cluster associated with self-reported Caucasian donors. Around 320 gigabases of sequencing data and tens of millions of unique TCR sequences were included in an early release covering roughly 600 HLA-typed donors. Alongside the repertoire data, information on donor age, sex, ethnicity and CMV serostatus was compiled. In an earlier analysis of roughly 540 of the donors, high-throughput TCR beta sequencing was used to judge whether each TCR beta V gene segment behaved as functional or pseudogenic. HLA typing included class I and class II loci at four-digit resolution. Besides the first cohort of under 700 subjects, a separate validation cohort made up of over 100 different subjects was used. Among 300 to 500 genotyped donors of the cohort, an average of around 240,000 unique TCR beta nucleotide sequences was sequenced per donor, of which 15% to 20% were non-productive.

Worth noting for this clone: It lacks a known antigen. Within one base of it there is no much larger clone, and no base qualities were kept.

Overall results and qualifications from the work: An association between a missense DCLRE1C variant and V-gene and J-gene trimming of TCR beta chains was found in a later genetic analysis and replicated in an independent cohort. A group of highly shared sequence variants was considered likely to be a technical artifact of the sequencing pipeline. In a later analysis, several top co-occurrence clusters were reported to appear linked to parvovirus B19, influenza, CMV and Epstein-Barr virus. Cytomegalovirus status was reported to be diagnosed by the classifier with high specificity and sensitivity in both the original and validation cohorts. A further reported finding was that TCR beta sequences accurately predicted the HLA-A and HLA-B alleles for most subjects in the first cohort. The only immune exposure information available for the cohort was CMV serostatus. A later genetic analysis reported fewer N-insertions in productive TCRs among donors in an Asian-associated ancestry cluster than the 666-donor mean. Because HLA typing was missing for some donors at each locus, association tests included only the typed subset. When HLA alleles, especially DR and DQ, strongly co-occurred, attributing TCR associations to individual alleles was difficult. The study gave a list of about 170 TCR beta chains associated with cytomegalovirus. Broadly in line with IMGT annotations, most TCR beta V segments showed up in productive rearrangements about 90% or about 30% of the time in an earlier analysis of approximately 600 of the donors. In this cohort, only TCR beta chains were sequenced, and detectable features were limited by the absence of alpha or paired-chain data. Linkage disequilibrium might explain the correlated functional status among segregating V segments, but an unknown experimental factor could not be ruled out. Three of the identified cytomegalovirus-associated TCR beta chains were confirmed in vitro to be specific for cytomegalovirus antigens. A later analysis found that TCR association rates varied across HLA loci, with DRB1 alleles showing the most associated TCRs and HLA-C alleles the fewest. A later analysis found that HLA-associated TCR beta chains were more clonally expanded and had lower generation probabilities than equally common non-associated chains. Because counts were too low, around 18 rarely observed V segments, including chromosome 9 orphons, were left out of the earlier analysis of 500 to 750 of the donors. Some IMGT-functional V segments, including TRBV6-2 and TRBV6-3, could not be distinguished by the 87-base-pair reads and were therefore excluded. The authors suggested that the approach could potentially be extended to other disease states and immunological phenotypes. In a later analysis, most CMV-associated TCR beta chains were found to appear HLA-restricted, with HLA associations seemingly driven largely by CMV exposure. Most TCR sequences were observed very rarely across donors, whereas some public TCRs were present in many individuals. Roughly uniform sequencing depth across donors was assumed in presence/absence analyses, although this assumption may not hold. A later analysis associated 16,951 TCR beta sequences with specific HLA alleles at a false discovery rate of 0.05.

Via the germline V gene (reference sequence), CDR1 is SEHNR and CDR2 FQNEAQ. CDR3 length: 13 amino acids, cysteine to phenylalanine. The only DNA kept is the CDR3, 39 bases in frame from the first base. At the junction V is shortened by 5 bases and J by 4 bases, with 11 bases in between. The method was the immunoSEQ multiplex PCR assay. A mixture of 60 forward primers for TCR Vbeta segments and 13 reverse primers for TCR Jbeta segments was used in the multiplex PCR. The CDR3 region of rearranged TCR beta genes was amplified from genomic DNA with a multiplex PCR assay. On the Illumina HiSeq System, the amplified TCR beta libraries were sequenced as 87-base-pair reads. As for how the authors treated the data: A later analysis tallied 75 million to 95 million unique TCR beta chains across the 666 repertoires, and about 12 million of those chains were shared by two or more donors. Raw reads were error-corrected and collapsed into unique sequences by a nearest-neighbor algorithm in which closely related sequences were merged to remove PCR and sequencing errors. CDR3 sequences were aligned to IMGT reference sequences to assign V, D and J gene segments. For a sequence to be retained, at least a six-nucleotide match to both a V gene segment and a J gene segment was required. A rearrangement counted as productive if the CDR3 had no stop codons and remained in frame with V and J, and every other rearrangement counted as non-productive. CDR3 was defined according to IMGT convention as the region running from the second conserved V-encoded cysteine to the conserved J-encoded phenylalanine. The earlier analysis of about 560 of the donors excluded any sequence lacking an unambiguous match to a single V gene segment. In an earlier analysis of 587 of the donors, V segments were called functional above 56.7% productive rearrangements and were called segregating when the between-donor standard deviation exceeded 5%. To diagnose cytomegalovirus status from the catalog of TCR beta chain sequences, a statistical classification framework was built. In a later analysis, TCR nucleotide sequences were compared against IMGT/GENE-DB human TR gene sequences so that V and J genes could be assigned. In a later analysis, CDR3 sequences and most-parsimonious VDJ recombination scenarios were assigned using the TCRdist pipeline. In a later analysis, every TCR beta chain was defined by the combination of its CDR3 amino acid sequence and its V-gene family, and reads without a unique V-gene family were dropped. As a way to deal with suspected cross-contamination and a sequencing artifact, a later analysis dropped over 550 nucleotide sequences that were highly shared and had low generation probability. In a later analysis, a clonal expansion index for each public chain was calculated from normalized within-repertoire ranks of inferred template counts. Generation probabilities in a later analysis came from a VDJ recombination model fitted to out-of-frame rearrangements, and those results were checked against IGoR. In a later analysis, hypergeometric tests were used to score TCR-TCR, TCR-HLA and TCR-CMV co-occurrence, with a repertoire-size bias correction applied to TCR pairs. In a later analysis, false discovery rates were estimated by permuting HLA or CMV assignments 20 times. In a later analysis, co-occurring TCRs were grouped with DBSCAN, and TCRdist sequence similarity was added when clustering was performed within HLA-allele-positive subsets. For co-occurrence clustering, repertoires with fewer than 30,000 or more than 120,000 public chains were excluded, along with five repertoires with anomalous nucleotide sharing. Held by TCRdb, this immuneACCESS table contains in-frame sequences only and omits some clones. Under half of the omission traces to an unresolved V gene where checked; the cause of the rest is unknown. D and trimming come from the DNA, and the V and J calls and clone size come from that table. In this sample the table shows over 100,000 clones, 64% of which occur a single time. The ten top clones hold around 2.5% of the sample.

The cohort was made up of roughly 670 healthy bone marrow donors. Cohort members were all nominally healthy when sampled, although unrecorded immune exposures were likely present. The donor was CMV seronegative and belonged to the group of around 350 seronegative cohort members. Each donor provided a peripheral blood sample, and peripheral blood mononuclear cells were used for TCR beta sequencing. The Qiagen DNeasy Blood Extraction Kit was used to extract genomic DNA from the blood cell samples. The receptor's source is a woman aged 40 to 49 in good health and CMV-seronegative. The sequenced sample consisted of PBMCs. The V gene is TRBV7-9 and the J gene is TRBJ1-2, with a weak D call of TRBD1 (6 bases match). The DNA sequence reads TGTGCCAGCAGCCCAACAGGGCCCTATGGCTACACCTTC. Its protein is CASSPTGPYGYTF.